This TCR beta chain was captured by sequencing in a study of blood T cell repertoires in COVID-19. Study-wide context: Samples came from the United States, Italy and Spain, spanning acute and convalescent COVID-19. PBMCs, B-cell-depleted T cells, or T cells were the source of the cDNA or gDNA that made up the material.

In the source study's methods: Researchers report that nucleated cell counts were estimated from reference gene primer amplification. Profiled with immunoSEQ multiplex PCR; TCRdb holds only in-frame clones, not every one. Clonal size and the V and J genes are those of that table, whereas D and trimming came from the DNA. Of some 320,000 clones in the sample, roughly 91% were seen once. The germline V gene encodes CDR1 LGHDT and CDR2 YNNKEL (reference sequence). CDR3 length: 14 residues. V lost 3 bases to trimming and J lost 4 bases; unmatched junction nucleotides: 5. Seattle participants joined during active infection and were tracked over time.

This clonotype was obtained from a woman in her 30s with COVID-19, enrolled during active disease. This chain connects TRBV3-1 (or the pseudogene TRBV3-2) to TRBJ1-1, with TRBD1 matching over 7 bases. The specimen was peripheral blood. CDR3 nucleotides: TGTGCCAGCAGCCAGGGACGACAGGGCACTGAAGCTTTCTTT. This gives the protein CASSQGRQGTEAFF.